The 16 T cell receptor beta chains in this list originate from one sample, sequenced in a study of blood T cell repertoires in COVID-19. TCRdb's copy holds only in-frame clones and misses some; the assay was immunoSEQ multiplex PCR. Of hundreds of thousands of clones listed, 86% are singletons. The sequenced sample consisted of peripheral blood. The receptor source for this set is a woman in her twenties or thirties with active or convalescent COVID-19.

The chain is built from TRBV9 and TRBJ2-2; 10 bases are a match to TRBD2. The V gene's germline CDR1 is SGDLS and CDR2 YYNGEE. CDR3 length: 16 residues. V dropped 1 base and J dropped 3; count of bases not matched to a gene: 3. Here the CDR3 reads CASSVQAGGDTGELFF. CDR3 in DNA: TGTGCCAGCAGCGTACAAGCGGGGGGGGACACCGGGGAGCTGTTTTTT.

This chain joins TRBV7-9 and TRBJ1-1; 8 bases map to TRBD1. This CDR3 has 16 amino acids. CDR1 and CDR2 from the germline V gene are SEHNR and FQNEAQ (reference sequence). V trimming: 2 bases; J trimming: 0 bases; junction bases outside the gene matches: 5. DNA of the CDR3: TGTGCCAGCAGCTTACCGAGGGACAGGCTGAACACTGAAGCTTTCTTT. It translates to CASSLPRDRLNTEAFF.

The J gene is TRBJ2-1, the V gene TRBV2, with 7 bases identical to TRBD2. Germline V gene lookup returns CDR1 SNHLY and CDR2 FYNNEI. CDR3 size: 15 residues. The junction had 9 bases not matched to a gene; V was cut back by 1 base and J by 9 bases. CDR3 nucleotide sequence: TGTGCCAGCAGTGAAGGAGCTCAGGGAGGGACTGAGCAGTTCTTC. Its protein is CASSEGAQGGTEQFF. Using reference TRBV2 and TRBJ2-1 for the parts outside the CDR3, the full variable domain is EPEVTQTPSHQVTQMGQEVILRCVPISNHLYFYWYRQILGQKVEFLVSFYNNEISEKSEIFDDQFSVERPDGSNFTLKIRSTKLEDSAMYFCASSEGAQGGTEQFFGPGTRLTVL.

The genes are TRBV5-5 and TRBJ1-5, with D unclear. The CDR3 has 12 amino acids. Germline lookup yields CDR1 SGHKS and CDR2 YYEKEE (reference sequence). V was cut by 1 base and J by 3 bases, with 2 bases left in between. CDR3 region: CASSLYNQPQHF. The CDR3, as DNA: TGTGCCAGCAGCTTGTACAATCAGCCCCAGCATTTT.

This chain connects TRBV3-1 (or the pseudogene TRBV3-2) to TRBJ2-3, with 11 positions matching TRBD2. There are 19 residues in the CDR3. From germline, CDR1 is LGHDT and CDR2 YNNKEL (reference sequence). V lost 3 bases and J lost 2; bases outside the gene matches: 13. CDR3 DNA: TGTGCCAGCAGCCATTTCACGGGACTAGCGGCCGAATACACAGATACGCAGTATTTT. This codes for CASSHFTGLAAEYTDTQYF.

This chain connects TRBV10-1 to TRBJ2-7, with TRBD2 matching 10 bases. With V trimmed by 3 bases and J by 1 base, 9 bases remained unmatched. The germline V gene has CDR1 WNHNN and CDR2 SYGVQD (reference sequence). The CDR3 covers 17 residues. This chain's CDR3 is CASSEPSGRGRSYEQYF. The CDR3 nucleotides read TGCGCCAGCAGTGAACCTAGCGGGAGAGGAAGATCCTACGAGCAGTACTTC.

Only one count was recorded for this clone. The V and J genes are TRBV21-1 and TRBJ1-1; the table's D call, TRBD1, has no DNA check behind it. TRBV21-1 is a pseudogene. CDR3 size: 14 residues. The CDR3 region is CAILRGHLNTEAFF. The CDR3 DNA sequence: TGTGCCATCCTCAGGGGGCATTTGAACACTGAAGCTTTCTTT.

CDR3 nucleotides: TGTGCCAGCAGCGGCGCTAGCGGGCGTTACAATGAGCAGTTCTTC. It translates to CASSGASGRYNEQFF. The genes are TRBV6-5 and TRBJ2-1, with TRBD2 identical over 8 bases. V lost 6 bases and J lost 4; bases outside the gene matches: 8. This CDR3 is built from 15 residues. Germline-derived CDR1 and CDR2 are MNHEY and SVGAGI.

The chain links TRBV2 to TRBJ1-5, with D unresolved. CDR3 length equals 14 residues. V was pared by 6 bases and J by 0 bases, with 9 bases between. The V gene's germline CDR1 is SNHLY and CDR2 FYNNEI. This CDR3 reads CASRALHSNQPQHF. CDR3 coding DNA: TGTGCCAGCAGAGCCCTTCATAGCAATCAGCCCCAGCATTTT.

This clone was seen only a few times. Other DNA sequences of this sample code for an identical CDR3. The rearrangement links TRBV6-5 to TRBJ1-2, with a possible D match to TRBD1 (6 bases). The V gene lost 6 bases and the J gene lost 0 bases, with 8 bases spanning the gap. The germline gives CDR1 MNHEY, CDR2 SVGAGI. CDR3 size: 13 residues. The CDR3 DNA is TGTGCCAGCAGCCCAGGGGCTAACTATGGCTACACCTTC. Translation gives CASSPGANYGYTF.

The gene calls are TRBV5-1 and TRBJ1-2, with 7 bases identical to TRBD1. The CDR3 length is 14 residues. Germline V gene lookup returns CDR1 SGHRS and CDR2 YFSETQ. J lost 6 bases, V lost 4 bases, and 9 bases had no gene match. The CDR3 region has the DNA TGCGCCAGCAGCCAAGGGGGCCTCCAGAATGGCTACACCTTC. Its protein is CASSQGGLQNGYTF. Full variable domain (rest looked up from reference TRBV5-1 and TRBJ1-2): KAGVTQTPRYLIKTRGQQVTLSCSPISGHRSVSWYQQTPGQGLQFLFEYFSETQRNKGNFPGRFSGRQFSNSRSEMNVSTLELGDSALYLCASSQGGLQNGYTFGSGTRLTVV.

Notes on this clone: This CDR3 is also generated by other DNA sequences in the sample. This chain uses TRBV18 with TRBJ1-5; D gene unclear. The germline gives CDR1 KGHSH, CDR2 LQKENI. CDR3 size: 12 residues. V gave up 3 bases and J gave up 7 bases, with 7 bases separating them. The CDR3 protein is CASSPRGQPQHF. DNA of the CDR3: TGTGCCAGCTCACCGAGAGGCCAGCCCCAGCATTTT.

This chain joins TRBV6-5 and TRBJ1-1; a weak D match, TRBD1 (5 bases). CDR3 length: 14 residues. With 2 bases removed from V and 4 bases from J, the gap between germline ends came to 11 bases. Germline CDR1 MNHEY, CDR2 SVGAGI. This CDR3 reads CASSYQGSGTEAFF. The CDR3 DNA sequence: TGTGCCAGCAGTTACCAGGGATCGGGCACTGAAGCTTTCTTT.

This chain links TRBV10-1 with TRBJ1-2; 7 bases are shared with TRBD1. The CDR3 runs to 16 residues. V was pared by 0 bases and J by 7 bases, with 11 bases of the junction left unmatched. In germline, CDR1 is WNHNN, CDR2 SYGVQD (reference sequence). CDR3 DNA: TGCGCCAGCAGTGAGTCTGTGACAGGGTTATCCGCTGGCTACACCTTC. Residues: CASSESVTGLSAGYTF.

This clone came up once. The chain employs TRBV11-2 and TRBJ1-1, with D possibly TRBD1 on 5 matching bases. V was pared by 5 bases and J by 1 base, with 17 bases between. This CDR3 region has 16 residues. CDR1 SGHAT and CDR2 FQNNGV come from the germline V gene. CDR3 sequence reads: CASSPRTGRGNTEAFF. CDR3 DNA: TGTGCCAGCAGCCCCCGAACAGGTCGAGGGAACACTGAAGCTTTCTTT.

The rearrangement joins TRBV11-2 to TRBJ1-2; 8 bases are shared with TRBD1. The V and J ends lost 0 bases and 6 bases, in that order; junction bases with no gene match: 6. From germline, CDR1 is SGHAT and CDR2 FQNNGV. The CDR3 extends over 15 amino acids. In nucleotides, the CDR3 is TGTGCCAGCAGCTTAGACGTCCGGACAGGGCATGGCTACACCTTC. As protein: CASSLDVRTGHGYTF. Full variable domain (outside the CDR3, taken from reference TRBV11-2 and TRBJ1-2): EAGVAQSPRYKIIEKRQSVAFWCNPISGHATLYWYQQILGQGPKLLIQFQNNGVVDDSQLPKDRFSAERLKGVDSTLKIQPAKLEDSAVYLCASSLDVRTGHGYTFGSGTRLTVV.